The T cell receptor (beta chain) under discussion was sequenced for a study of Graves' ophthalmopathy and Graves' hyperthyroidism. Germline V lookup: CDR1 SEHNR, CDR2 FQNEAQ (reference sequence). This CDR3 spans 16 amino acids. V was pared by 5 bases and J by 4 bases, with 10 bases of the junction left unmatched. This clonotype appeared a few times. The authors amplified TCR beta CDR3 regions from RNA transcripts. The authors performed first-round RT-PCR with HTBI primers and then a second-round multiplex PCR. TCRdb recomputed calls from the multiplex PCR reads with MiXCR, one row per CDR3 protein. The sample holds under 350,000 distinct CDR3 sequences, roughly a sixth seen once.

This TCR was recovered from an adult man with Graves' ophthalmopathy. This rearrangement joins TRBV7-9 to TRBJ2-7; 11 bases line up with TRBD2. The sequenced sample was peripheral blood. The CDR3 DNA reads TGTGCCAGCAGCCTACTAGCGGGGGACCCCTCGTACGAGCAGTACTTC. Translation gives CASSLLAGDPSYEQYF. The variable domain in full, with the rest retrieved from reference TRBV7-9 and TRBJ2-7, is DTGVSQNPRHKITKRGQNVTFRCDPISEHNRLYWYRQTLGQGPEFLTYFQNEAQLEKSRLLSDRFSAERPKGSFSTLEIQRTEQGDSAMYLCASSLLAGDPSYEQYFGPGTRLTVT.